Listed here is a single TCR beta chain. The antigen remains undetermined. These data originate in a study of cytomegalovirus exposure and HLA in healthy donors. Use of 60 Vbeta and 13 Jbeta primers characterized the PCR. Sequenced by immunoSEQ multiplex PCR; TCRdb stores in-frame clones only, minus some. The sample comprises some 140,000 clones, 85% to 90% of which are singletons, and under 7% rests with the top ten. Study observations and caveats: An analysis that came later showed most CMV-associated TCR beta chains appearing HLA-restricted. The authors later found HLA-associated TCR beta chains more clonally expanded than equally common others. For TCR beta chains, V- and J-gene trimming was later linked to a missense DCLRE1C variant.

This receptor was taken from a woman in her 30s in good health and CMV-seropositive. Sequenced material: PBMCs.

The CDR3 protein is CASSENGATEAFF. The CDR3 DNA follows: TGTGCCAGTAGTGAAAACGGAGCCACTGAAGCTTTCTTT. The chain couples TRBV19 to TRBJ1-1; D remains ambiguous. CDR1 LNHDA and CDR2 SQIVND come from the germline V gene (reference sequence). The V gene lost 5 bases and the J gene lost 4 bases, with 11 bases spanning the gap. CDR3 length: 13 amino acids.